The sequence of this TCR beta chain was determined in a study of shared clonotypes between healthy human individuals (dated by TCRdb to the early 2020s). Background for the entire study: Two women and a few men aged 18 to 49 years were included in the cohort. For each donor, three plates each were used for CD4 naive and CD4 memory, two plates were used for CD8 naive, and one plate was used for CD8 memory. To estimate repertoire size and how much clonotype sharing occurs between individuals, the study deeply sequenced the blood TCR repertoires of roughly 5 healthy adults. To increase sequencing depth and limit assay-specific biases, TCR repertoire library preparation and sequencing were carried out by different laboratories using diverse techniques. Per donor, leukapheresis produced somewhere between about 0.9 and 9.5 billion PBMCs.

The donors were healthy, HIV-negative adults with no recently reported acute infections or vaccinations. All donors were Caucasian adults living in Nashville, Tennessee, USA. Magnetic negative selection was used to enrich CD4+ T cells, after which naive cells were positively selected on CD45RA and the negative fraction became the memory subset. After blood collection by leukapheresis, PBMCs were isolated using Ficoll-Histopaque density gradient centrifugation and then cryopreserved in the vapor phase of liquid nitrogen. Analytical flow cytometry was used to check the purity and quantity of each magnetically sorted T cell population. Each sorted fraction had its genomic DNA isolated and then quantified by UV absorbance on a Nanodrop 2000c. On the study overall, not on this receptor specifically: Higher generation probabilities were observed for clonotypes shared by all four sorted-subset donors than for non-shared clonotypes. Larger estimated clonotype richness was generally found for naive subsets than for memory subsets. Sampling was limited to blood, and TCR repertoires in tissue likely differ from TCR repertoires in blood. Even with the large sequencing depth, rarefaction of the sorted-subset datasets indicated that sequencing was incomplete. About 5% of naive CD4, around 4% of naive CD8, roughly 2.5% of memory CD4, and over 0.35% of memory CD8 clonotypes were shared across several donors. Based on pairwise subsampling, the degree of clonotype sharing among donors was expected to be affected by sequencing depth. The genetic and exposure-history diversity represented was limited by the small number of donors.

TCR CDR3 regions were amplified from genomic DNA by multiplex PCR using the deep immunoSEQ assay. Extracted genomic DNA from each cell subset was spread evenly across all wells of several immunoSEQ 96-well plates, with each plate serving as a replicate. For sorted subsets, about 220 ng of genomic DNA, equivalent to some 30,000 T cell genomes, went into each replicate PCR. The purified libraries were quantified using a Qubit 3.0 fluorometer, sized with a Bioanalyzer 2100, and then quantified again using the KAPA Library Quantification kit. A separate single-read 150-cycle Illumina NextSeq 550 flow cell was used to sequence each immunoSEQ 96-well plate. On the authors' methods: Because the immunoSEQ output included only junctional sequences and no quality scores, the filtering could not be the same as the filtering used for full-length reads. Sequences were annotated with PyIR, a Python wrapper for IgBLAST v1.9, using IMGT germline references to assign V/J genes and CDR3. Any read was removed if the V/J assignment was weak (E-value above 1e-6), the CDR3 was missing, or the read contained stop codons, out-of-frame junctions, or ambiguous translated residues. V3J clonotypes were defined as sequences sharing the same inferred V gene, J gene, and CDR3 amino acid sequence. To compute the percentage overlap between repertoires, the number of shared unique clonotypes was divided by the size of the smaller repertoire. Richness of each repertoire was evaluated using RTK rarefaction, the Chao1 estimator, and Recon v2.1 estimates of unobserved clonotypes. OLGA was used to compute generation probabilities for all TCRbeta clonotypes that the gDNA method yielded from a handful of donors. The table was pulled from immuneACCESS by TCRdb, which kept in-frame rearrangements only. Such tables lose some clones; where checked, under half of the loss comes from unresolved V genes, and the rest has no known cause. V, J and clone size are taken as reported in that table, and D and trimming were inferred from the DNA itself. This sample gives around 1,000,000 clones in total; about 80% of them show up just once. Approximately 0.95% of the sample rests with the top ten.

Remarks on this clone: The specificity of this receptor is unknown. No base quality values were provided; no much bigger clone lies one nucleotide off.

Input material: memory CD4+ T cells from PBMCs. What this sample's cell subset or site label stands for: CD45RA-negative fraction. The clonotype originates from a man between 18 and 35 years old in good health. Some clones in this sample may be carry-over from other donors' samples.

The CDR3 protein: CASCTRGYSGNTIYF. The sequence in DNA is TGTGCCAGCTGTACACGGGGGTACTCTGGAAACACCATATATTTT. The rearrangement combines TRBV28 with TRBJ1-3; possibly the D gene is TRBD1, per 5 matching bases. V lost 8 bases and J lost 0 bases; the stretch between them is 14 bases long. Taken from cysteine to phenylalanine, the CDR3 has 15 residues. The CDR3 DNA has 45 bases and is translated from base 1. For CDR1 and CDR2, the germline V gene lists MDHEN and SYDVKM.